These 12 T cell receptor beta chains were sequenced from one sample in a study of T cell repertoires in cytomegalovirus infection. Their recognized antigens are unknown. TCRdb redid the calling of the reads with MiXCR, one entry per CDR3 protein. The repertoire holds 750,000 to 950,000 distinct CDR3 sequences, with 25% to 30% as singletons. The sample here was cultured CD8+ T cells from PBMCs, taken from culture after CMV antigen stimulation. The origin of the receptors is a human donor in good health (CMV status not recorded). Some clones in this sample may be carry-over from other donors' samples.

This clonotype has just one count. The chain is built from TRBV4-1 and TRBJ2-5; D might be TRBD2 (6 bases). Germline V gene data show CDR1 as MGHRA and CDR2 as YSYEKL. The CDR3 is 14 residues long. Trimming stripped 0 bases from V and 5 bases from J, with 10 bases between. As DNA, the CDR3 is TGCGCCAGCAGCCAAGATCGTAGCGGCGAGACCCAGTACTTC. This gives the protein CASSQDRSGETQYF.

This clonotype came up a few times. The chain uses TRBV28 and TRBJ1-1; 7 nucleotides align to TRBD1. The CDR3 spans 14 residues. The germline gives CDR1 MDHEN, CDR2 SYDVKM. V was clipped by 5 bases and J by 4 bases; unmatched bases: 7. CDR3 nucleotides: TGTGCCAGCAGTCCTAGACAGGGACCCACTGAAGCTTTCTTT. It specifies CASSPRQGPTEAFF.

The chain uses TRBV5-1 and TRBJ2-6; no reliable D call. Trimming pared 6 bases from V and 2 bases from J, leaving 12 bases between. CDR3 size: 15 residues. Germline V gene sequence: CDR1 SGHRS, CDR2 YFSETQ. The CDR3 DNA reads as TGCGCCAGCACCCTAACCTCTCCTGGGGCCAACGTCCTGACTTTC. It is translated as CASTLTSPGANVLTF.

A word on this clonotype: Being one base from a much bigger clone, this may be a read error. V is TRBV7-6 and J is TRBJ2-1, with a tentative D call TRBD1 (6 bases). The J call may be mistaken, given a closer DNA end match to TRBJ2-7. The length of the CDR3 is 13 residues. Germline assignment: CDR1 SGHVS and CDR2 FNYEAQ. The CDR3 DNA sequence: TGTGCCAGCAGCTTAGTCAGGGGCCATGAGCAGTACTTC. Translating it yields CASSLVRGHEQYF.

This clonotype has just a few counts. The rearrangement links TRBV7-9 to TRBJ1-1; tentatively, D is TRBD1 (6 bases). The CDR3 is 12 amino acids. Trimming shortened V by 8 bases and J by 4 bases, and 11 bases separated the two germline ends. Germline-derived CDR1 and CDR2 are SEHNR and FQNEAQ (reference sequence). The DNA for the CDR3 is TGTGCCAGCGGGGGCGCGGGCACTGAAGCTTTCTTT. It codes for CASGGAGTEAFF.

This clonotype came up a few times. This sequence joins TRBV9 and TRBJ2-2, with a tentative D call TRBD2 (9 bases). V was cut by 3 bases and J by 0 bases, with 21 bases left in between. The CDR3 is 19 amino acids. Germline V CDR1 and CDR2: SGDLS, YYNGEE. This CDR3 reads CASSAPQGVAGANTGELFF. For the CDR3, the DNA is TGTGCCAGCAGCGCCCCACAGGGGGTAGCGGGGGCGAACACCGGGGAGCTGTTTTTT.

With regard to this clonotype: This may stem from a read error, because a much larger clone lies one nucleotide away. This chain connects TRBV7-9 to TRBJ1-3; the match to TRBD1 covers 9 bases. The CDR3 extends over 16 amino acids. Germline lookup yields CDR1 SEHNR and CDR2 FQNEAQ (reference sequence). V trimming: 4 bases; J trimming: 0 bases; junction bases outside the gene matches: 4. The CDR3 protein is CASSSGTGSSGNTIYF. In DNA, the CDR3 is TGTGCCAGCAGCTCCGGGACAGGGAGCTCTGGAAACACCATATATTTT.

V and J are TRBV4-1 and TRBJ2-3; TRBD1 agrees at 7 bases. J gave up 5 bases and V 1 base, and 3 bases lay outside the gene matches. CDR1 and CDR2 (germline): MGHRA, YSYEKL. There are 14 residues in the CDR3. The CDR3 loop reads CASSQVQGLDTQYF. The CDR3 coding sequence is TGCGCCAGCAGCCAAGTACAGGGGCTAGATACGCAGTATTTT.

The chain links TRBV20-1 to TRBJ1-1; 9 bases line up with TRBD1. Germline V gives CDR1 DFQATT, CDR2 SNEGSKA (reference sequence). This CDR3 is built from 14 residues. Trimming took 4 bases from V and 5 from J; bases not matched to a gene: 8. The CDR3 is CSATHDRGNTEAFF. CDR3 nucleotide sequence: TGCAGTGCTACCCATGACAGGGGGAATACTGAAGCTTTCTTT.

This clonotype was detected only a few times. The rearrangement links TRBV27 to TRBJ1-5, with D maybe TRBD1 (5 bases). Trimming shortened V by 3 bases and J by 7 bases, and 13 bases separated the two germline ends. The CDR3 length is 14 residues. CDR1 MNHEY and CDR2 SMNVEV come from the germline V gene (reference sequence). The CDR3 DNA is TGTGCCAGCAGTTTTGGGGGGGTCCAGCAGCCCCAGCATTTT. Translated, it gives CASSFGGVQQPQHF.

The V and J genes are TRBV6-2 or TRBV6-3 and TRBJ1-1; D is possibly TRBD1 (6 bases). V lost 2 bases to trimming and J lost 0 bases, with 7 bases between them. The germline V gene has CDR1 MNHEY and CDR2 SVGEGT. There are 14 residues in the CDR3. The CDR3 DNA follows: TGTGCCAGCAGTTACACAGGGCTGAACACTGAAGCTTTCTTT. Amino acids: CASSYTGLNTEAFF.

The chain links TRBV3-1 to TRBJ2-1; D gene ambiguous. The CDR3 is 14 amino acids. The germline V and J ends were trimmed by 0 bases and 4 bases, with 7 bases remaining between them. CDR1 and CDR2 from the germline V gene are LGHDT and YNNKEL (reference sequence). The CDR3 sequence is CASSQDRRYNEQFF. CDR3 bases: TGTGCCAGCAGCCAAGACAGGCGGTACAATGAGCAGTTCTTC.